The 18 T cell receptor beta chains presented below share a single source sample, sequenced in a study of blood T cell repertoires in COVID-19. Data came from immunoSEQ multiplex PCR; TCRdb stores just in-frame clones and leaves some out. The data contain approximately 50,000 clones, roughly three quarters of them singletons. Sample: peripheral blood. These receptors originate from a man aged 45-65 years with active or convalescent COVID-19.

This clone was found many times. This chain uses TRBV5-1 with TRBJ1-4; no definite D call. V was cut by 0 bases and J by 6 bases, with 9 bases left in between. The CDR3 is 14 residues long. Germline assignment: CDR1 SGHRS and CDR2 YFSETQ. The CDR3 spells CASSLAGAYEKLFF. CDR3 DNA sequence: TGCGCCAGCAGCTTGGCGGGAGCCTATGAAAAACTGTTTTTT.

This clone has more than one count but fewer than ten. The chain recombines TRBV2 with TRBJ1-5, with 7 bases lining up with TRBD1. J was trimmed by 4 bases and V by 7 bases; bases with no gene match: 7. Germline lookup yields CDR1 SNHLY and CDR2 FYNNEI. This CDR3 comprises 14 residues. As DNA, the CDR3 is TGTGCCAGCACTTTCCCAGGGGGGAATCAGCCCCAGCATTTT. The encoded protein is CASTFPGGNQPQHF.

DNA of the CDR3: TGCGCCAGCAGCCAAGATCCCGTTACGCAGTATTTT. Protein product: CASSQDPVTQYF. The J gene is TRBJ2-3, the V gene TRBV4-1; D is ambiguous. Deletions cut 0 bases from V and 8 bases from J, with 6 bases between. Germline V gives CDR1 MGHRA, CDR2 YSYEKL. The CDR3 is 12 amino acids.

Here the CDR3 reads CASSLRGKTGGNEKLFF. The DNA of the CDR3 is TGTGCCAGCAGCTTGAGGGGAAAGACAGGGGGTAATGAAAAACTGTTTTTT. The chain is built from TRBV5-4 and TRBJ1-4; TRBD1 matches at 9 bases. This CDR3 region has 17 residues. V was clipped by 1 base and J by 4 bases; unmatched bases: 8. Germline values: CDR1 SGHNT, CDR2 YYREEE (reference sequence). Full variable domain (remainder filled in from reference TRBV5-4 and TRBJ1-4): ETGVTQSPTHLIKTRGQQVTLRCSSQSGHNTVSWYQQALGQGPQFIFQYYREEENGRGNFPPRFSGLQFPNYSSELNVNALELDDSALYLCASSLRGKTGGNEKLFFGSGTQLSVL.

This clone was detected only a few times. This chain connects TRBV5-1 to TRBJ2-1; 10 nucleotides align to TRBD2. V lost 5 bases to trimming and J lost 7 bases; unmatched junction nucleotides: 15. The CDR3 extends over 17 amino acids. Germline CDR1 is SGHRS and CDR2 is YFSETQ. Here the CDR3 DNA reads TGCGCCAGCAGTGAACTTAGCGGGGGGCGGTCGGGTAATGAGCAGTTCTTC. It specifies CASSELSGGRSGNEQFF.

V and J are TRBV29-1 and TRBJ1-1; 7 positions agree with TRBD1. The CDR3 extends over 15 amino acids. V dropped 6 bases and J dropped 3; count of bases not matched to a gene: 13. CDR1 is SQVTM and CDR2 is ANQGSEA in the germline V gene. The DNA of the CDR3 is TGCAGCGTCATAATCCCCGGGACAGCGGACACTGAAGCTTTCTTT. This encodes CSVIIPGTADTEAFF.

The chain combines TRBV5-8 with TRBJ2-1; 8 positions agree with TRBD1. This CDR3 is 14 amino acids long. The germline CDR1 and CDR2 sequences are SGHTS and YDEGEE. V shed 1 base and J 12 bases; nucleotides not matched to a gene: 9. This CDR3 reads CASSLSRDQGAQFF. CDR3 nucleotides: TGTGCCAGCAGCTTGTCCCGGGATCAGGGGGCGCAGTTCTTC.

This clone has a single count. V is TRBV28 and J is TRBJ1-5, with D unresolved. The ends were cut back, 6 bases at V and 0 bases at J, with 15 bases in the middle. The CDR3 covers 16 residues. Looked up from germline, CDR1 is MDHEN and CDR2 is SYDVKM. CDR3 in DNA: TGTGCCAGCAGCCGAACGCGGGGTAATAGCAATCAGCCCCAGCATTTT. Translated, it gives CASSRTRGNSNQPQHF.

V is TRBV29-1 and J is TRBJ2-1; 7 positions agree with TRBD2. Trimming cost V 6 bases and J 4 bases; bases outside gene matches: 12. Germline assignment: CDR1 SQVTM and CDR2 ANQGSEA. This CDR3 has 15 amino acids. CDR3 DNA: TGCAGCGTGATATCCGCGCGGGGGATATACAATGAGCAGTTCTTC. Protein: CSVISARGIYNEQFF.

This clone has more than one count but fewer than ten. V gene TRBV13 combines with J gene TRBJ2-6; 7 bases are a match to TRBD1. V lost 5 bases and J lost 3; bases outside the gene matches: 7. The germline V gene encodes CDR1 PRHDT and CDR2 FYEKMQ (reference sequence). This CDR3 contains 16 residues. In nucleotides, the CDR3 is TGTGCCAGCAGCATTACAGGGGTTGGTGGGGCCAACGTCCTGACTTTC. This encodes CASSITGVGGANVLTF.

This chain connects TRBV4-2 to TRBJ1-1, with TRBD1 matching 9 bases. The V segment lost 3 bases and the J segment 3 bases; nucleotides outside the gene matches: 8. The CDR3 is made up of 16 amino acids. Germline V gene sequence: CDR1 LGHNA, CDR2 YNFKEQ. The CDR3 DNA reads TGTGCCAGCAGCCAGGAAGTAGGACAGGGGTACACTGAAGCTTTCTTT. Translation: CASSQEVGQGYTEAFF.

The CDR3 spells CASSSRDRGETEAFF. For the CDR3, the DNA is TGTGCCAGCAGCTCCCGGGACAGGGGTGAAACTGAAGCTTTCTTT. This chain uses TRBV5-4 with TRBJ1-1; 10 nucleotides line up with TRBD1. Germline trimming cut 3 bases from V and 5 bases from J; bases unmatched to any gene: 7. The V gene's germline CDR1 is SGHNT and CDR2 YYREEE (reference sequence). This CDR3 spans 15 amino acids.

CDR3 residues: CASSQSPGAYEQYF. The CDR3 coding sequence is TGTGCCAGCTCCCAAAGCCCGGGGGCCTACGAGCAGTACTTC. The chain couples TRBV18 to TRBJ2-7; D is perhaps TRBD2 (6 bases). This CDR3 comprises 14 residues. V lost 6 bases, J lost 2 bases, and 14 bases lay in between. Germline values: CDR1 KGHSH, CDR2 LQKENI. Full variable domain (rest looked up from reference TRBV18 and TRBJ2-7): NAGVMQNPRHLVRRRGQEARLRCSPMKGHSHVYWYRQLPEEGLKFMVYLQKENIIDESGMPKERFSAEFPKEGPSILRIQQVVRGDSAAYFCASSQSPGAYEQYFGPGTRLTVT.

V gene TRBV12-3 or TRBV12-4 combines with J gene TRBJ2-7; 8 positions match TRBD2. CDR3 length equals 13 residues. V trimming: 5 bases; J trimming: 2 bases; junction bases outside the gene matches: 2. CDR3: CASSKGLAYEQYF. For the CDR3, the DNA is TGTGCCAGCAGTAAGGGACTAGCCTACGAGCAGTACTTC.

The rearrangement links TRBV5-1 to TRBJ2-1; 7 nucleotides line up with TRBD2. Per the germline V gene, CDR1 is SGHRS and CDR2 is YFSETQ. Trimming at V came to 7 bases and at J to 4 bases, leaving 14 bases not matched to a gene. The CDR3 covers 16 residues. The CDR3 DNA follows: TGCGCCAGCGCCCCGGGACTAATGTACGGGTACAATGAGCAGTTCTTC. It encodes CASAPGLMYGYNEQFF.

The chain uses TRBV5-4 and TRBJ1-2, with D uncertain. CDR1 is SGHNT and CDR2 is YYREEE in the germline V gene (reference sequence). Trimming removed 3 bases from V and 6 bases from J, with 15 bases in between. The CDR3 has 14 amino acids. The CDR3 DNA sequence: TGTGCCAGCAGCTCCCGCCCAGATTCCCATGGCTACACCTTC. Translated: CASSSRPDSHGYTF.

The chain couples TRBV7-2 to TRBJ1-6; D may be TRBD1 (5 bases). The CDR3 loop spans 13 amino acids. Germline-derived CDR1 and CDR2 are SGHTA and FQGNSA. Trimming shortened V by 6 bases and J by 5 bases, and 8 bases separated the two germline ends. The CDR3 DNA follows: TGTGCCAGCAGTCAGGGTAATAATTCACCCCTCCACTTT. It translates to CASSQGNNSPLHF.

The gene calls are TRBV6-5 and TRBJ1-4; no firm D call. The CDR3 extends over 14 amino acids. The V and J ends lost 8 bases and 0 bases respectively, with 10 bases between them. Germline CDR1 is MNHEY and CDR2 is SVGAGI. In DNA form, the CDR3 reads TGTGCCAGCTCTAGGAGTGCAACTAATGAAAAACTGTTTTTT. Translation gives CASSRSATNEKLFF.